The source of this T cell receptor beta chain is a study of T cell repertoires in aging, cancer and after chemotherapy. The wider study: Chronic lymphocytic leukemia patients on fludarabine- or bendamustine-based regimens gave paired samples before and after chemotherapy. Some 9.4 million TCR reads made up the full dataset.

Whole-study results and caveats: Healthy donors lost TCR diversity with age mainly through richness, cancer patients through richness and evenness. Immunological memory after chemotherapy cannot be judged from the repertoire data.

There are 15 residues in the CDR3. With 6 bases clipped from V and 3 bases from J, the junction kept 9 bases outside the gene matches. Germline loops: CDR1 LNHDA, CDR2 SQIVND (reference sequence). Amplification of TCR beta used genomic DNA extracted from peripheral blood. In its sample, this clonotype was seen a few times. What it binds is unknown. TRB rearrangements spanning V, D and J were amplified using mixed TRB-A/B primers. MiXCR was run by TCRdb on the multiplex PCR reads, yielding one entry per CDR3 protein. The sample has roughly 4,200 distinct CDR3 sequences; 27% are singletons. The sequence derives from a human donor with a blood cancer. The sequencing input was blood. The genes are TRBV19 and TRBJ1-2, with 8 nucleotides matching TRBD1. In nucleotides, the CDR3 is TGTGCCAGTAGGGCTCAGGGGGCGCGTGACTATGGCTACACCTTC. This codes for CASRAQGARDYGYTF.